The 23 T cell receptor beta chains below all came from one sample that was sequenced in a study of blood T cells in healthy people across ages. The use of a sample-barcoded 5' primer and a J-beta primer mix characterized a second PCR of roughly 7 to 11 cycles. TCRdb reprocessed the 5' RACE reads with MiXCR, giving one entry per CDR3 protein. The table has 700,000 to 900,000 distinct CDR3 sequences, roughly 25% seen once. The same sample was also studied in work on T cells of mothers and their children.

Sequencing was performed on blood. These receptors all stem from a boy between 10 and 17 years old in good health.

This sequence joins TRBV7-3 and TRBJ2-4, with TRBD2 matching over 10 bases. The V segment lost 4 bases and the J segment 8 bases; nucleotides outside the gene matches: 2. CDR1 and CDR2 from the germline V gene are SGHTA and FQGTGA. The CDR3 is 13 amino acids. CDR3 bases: TGTGCCAGCAGCTCAACTAGCGGGGACATTCAGTACTTC. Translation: CASSSTSGDIQYF.

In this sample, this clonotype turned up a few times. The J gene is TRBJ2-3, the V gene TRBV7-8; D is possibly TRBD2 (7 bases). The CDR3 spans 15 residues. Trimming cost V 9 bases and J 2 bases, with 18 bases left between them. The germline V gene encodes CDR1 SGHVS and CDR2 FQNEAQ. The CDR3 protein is CASQGRAGYTDTQYF. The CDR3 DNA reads TGTGCCAGTCAGGGGAGGGCGGGGTACACAGATACGCAGTATTTT.

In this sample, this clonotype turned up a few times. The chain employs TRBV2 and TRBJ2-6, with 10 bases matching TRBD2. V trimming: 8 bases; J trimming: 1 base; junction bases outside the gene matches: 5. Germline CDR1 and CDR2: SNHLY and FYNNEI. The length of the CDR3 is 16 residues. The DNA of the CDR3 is TGTGCCAGCTCGAGCGGGGGGGCGTCTGGGGCCAACGTCCTGACTTTC. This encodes CASSSGGASGANVLTF.

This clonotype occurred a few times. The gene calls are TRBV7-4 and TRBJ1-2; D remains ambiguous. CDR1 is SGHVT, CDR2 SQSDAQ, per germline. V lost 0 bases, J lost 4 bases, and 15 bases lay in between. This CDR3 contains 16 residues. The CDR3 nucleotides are TGTGCCAGCAGCTTAGCCTCGAGACGACGACCCTATGGCTACACCTTC. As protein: CASSLASRRRPYGYTF.

CDR3 amino acids: CASNPSVGQGYTEAFF. The CDR3 nucleotides read TGTGCCAGCAACCCCTCGGTGGGACAGGGGTATACTGAAGCTTTCTTT. This chain joins TRBV12-3 or TRBV12-4 and TRBJ1-1, with 10 bases aligning to TRBD1. The J segment lost 5 bases and the V segment lost 7 bases, leaving 13 bases of the junction unmatched. The CDR3 is 16 amino acids.

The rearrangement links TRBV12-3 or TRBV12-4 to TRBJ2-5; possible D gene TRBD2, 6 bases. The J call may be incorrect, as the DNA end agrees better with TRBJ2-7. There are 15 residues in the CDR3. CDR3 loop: CASSRIGGLSYEQYF. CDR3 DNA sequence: TGTGCCAGCAGCAGAATCGGGGGTCTCTCCTACGAGCAGTACTTC.

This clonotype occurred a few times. The chain's CDR3 is CASIIGSGTLYEQYF. CDR3 bases: TGTGCCAGCATTATAGGGTCAGGCACTCTCTACGAGCAGTACTTC. The J gene is TRBJ2-7, the V gene TRBV6-1; D unresolved. Trimming took off 7 bases at V and 3 bases at J, with 19 bases between the two ends. The CDR3 is 15 residues long. CDR1 is MNHNS, CDR2 SASEGT, per germline.

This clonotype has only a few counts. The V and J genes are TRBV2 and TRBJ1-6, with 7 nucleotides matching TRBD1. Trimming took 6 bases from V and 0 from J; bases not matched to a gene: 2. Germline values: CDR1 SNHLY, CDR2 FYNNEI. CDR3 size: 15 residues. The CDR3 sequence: CASRGDSSYNSPLHF. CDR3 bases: TGTGCCAGCAGGGGGGACAGCTCCTATAATTCACCCCTCCACTTT.

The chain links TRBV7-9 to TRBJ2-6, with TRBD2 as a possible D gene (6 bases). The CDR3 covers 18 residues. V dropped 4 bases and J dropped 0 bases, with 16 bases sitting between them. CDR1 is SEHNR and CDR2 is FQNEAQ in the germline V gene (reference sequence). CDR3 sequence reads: CASSSPIGRSSGANVLTF. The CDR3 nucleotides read TGTGCCAGCAGCTCCCCGATAGGGAGGAGCTCTGGGGCCAACGTCCTGACTTTC.

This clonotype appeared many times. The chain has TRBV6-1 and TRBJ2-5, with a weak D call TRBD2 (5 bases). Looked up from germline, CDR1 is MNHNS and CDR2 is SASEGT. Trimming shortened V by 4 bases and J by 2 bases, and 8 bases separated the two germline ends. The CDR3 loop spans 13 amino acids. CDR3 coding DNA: TGTGCCAGCAGTGGGAGGCTACAAGAGACCCAGTACTTC. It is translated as CASSGRLQETQYF.

This CDR3 is CATGPIQETQYF. CDR3 coding DNA: TGTGCCACCGGGCCGATCCAAGAGACCCAGTACTTC. V is TRBV10-3 and J is TRBJ2-5; D remains unclear. The V and J ends lost 10 bases and 1 base respectively, with 10 bases between them. CDR3 length: 12 amino acids. In germline, CDR1 is ENHRY, CDR2 SYGVKD.

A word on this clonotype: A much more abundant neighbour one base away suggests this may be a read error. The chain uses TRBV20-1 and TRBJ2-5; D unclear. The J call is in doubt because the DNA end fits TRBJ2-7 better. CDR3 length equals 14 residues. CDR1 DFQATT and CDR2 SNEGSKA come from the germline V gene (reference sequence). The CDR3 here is CSARWAGSSYEQYF. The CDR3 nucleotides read TGCAGTGCCAGGTGGGCAGGCAGCTCCTACGAGCAGTACTTC.

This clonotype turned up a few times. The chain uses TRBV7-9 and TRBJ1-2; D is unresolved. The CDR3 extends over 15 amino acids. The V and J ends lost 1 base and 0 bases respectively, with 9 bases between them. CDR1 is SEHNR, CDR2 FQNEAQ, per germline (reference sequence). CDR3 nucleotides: TGTGCCAGCAGCTTAGTATGGGGAACTAACTATGGCTACACCTTC. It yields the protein CASSLVWGTNYGYTF.

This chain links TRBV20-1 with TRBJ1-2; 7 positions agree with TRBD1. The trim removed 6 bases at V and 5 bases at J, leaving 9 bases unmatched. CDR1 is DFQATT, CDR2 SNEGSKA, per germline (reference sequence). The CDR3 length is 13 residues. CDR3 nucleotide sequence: TGCAGTGCACCTCCGGACAGGAGTTATGGCTACACCTTC. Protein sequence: CSAPPDRSYGYTF.

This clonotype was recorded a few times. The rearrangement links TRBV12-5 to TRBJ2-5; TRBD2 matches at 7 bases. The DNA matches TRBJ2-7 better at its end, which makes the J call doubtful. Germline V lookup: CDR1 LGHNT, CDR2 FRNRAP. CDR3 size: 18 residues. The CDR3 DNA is TGTGCTAGTGGTTTGGTACTCGAGTTCGGGGAGGGAGGCTCCGAGCAGTACTTC. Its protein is CASGLVLEFGEGGSEQYF.

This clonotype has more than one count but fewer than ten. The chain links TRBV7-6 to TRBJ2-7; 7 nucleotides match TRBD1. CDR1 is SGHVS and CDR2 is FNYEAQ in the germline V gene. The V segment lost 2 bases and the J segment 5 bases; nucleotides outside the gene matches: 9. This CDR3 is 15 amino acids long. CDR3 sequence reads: CASSLRDSRLDEQYF. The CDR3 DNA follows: TGTGCCAGCAGCTTAAGGGACAGCCGATTAGACGAGCAGTACTTC. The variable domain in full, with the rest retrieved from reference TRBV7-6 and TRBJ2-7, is GAGVSQSPRYKVTKRGQDVALRCDPISGHVSLYWYRQALGQGPEFLTYFNYEAQQDKSGLPNDRFSAERPEGSISTLTIQRTEQRDSAMYRCASSLRDSRLDEQYFGPGTRLTVT.

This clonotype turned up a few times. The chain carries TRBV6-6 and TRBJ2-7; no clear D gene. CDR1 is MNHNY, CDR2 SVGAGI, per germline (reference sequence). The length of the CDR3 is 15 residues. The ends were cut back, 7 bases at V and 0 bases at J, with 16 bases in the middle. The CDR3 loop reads CASMGSWTSSYEQYF. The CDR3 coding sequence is TGTGCCAGCATGGGTTCTTGGACCTCCTCCTACGAGCAGTACTTC.

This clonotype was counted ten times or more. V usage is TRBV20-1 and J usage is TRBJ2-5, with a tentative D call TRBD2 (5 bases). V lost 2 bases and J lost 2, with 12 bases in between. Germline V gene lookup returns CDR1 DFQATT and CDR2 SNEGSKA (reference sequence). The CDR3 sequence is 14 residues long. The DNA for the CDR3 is TGCAGTGCTAGATTTGGACGGGATCAAGAGACCCAGTACTTC. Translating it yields CSARFGRDQETQYF.

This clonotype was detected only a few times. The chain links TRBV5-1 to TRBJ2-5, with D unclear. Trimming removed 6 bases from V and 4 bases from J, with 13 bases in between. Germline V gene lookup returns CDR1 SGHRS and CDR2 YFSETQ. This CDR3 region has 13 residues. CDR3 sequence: CASMEGPLETQYF. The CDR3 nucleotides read TGCGCCAGCATGGAAGGACCTCTAGAGACCCAGTACTTC. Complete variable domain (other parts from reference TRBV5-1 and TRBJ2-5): KAGVTQTPRYLIKTRGQQVTLSCSPISGHRSVSWYQQTPGQGLQFLFEYFSETQRNKGNFPGRFSGRQFSNSRSEMNVSTLELGDSALYLCASMEGPLETQYFGPGTRLLVL.

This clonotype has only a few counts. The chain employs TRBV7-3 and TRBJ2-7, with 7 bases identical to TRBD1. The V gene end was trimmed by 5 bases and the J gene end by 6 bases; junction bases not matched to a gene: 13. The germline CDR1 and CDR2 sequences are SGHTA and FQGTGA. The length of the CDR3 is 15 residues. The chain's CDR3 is CASSGDSWQGSEQYF. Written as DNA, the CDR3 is TGTGCCAGCAGCGGGGACAGTTGGCAGGGGTCCGAGCAGTACTTC.

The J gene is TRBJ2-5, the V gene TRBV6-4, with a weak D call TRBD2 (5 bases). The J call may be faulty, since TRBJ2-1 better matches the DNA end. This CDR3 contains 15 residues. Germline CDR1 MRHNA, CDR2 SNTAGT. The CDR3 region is CASSERGPGYNEQFF. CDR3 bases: TGTGCCAGCAGTGAGCGAGGGCCGGGTTACAATGAGCAGTTCTTC.

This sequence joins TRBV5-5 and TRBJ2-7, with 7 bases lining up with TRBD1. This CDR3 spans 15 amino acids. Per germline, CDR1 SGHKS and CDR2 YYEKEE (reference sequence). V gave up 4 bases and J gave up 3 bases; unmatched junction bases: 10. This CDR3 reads CASSHTPGQLYEQYF. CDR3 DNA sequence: TGTGCCAGCAGCCACACCCCGGGACAGCTCTACGAGCAGTACTTC.

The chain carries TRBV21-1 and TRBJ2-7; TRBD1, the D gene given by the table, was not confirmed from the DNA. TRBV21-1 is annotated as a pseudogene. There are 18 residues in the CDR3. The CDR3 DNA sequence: TGTGCCAGCCCCACCAGGGGACACCTGACGGGGACGGGCTACGAGCAGTACTTC. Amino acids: CASPTRGHLTGTGYEQYF.